This T cell receptor beta chain was observed in a study of T cell changes during pregnancy in multiple sclerosis. CDR1 SGHDT and CDR2 YYEEEE come from the germline V gene. The CDR3 has 14 amino acids. V was pared by 6 bases and J by 0 bases, with 13 bases between. Only in-frame clones appear in the TCRdb table, and some are missing; sequencing was by immunoSEQ multiplex PCR. Among 40,000 or so clones listed, approximately 91% were seen once. This chain connects TRBV5-6 to TRBJ2-7; no clear D. This receptor was identified in a female donor with multiple sclerosis, enrolled in a pregnancy study. Specimen: CD8+ T cells from peripheral blood mononuclear cells, collected in the first trimester of pregnancy. This CDR3 reads CASTVGVSSYEQYF. CDR3 coding DNA: TGTGCCAGCACGGTAGGAGTTAGCTCCTACGAGCAGTACTTC.